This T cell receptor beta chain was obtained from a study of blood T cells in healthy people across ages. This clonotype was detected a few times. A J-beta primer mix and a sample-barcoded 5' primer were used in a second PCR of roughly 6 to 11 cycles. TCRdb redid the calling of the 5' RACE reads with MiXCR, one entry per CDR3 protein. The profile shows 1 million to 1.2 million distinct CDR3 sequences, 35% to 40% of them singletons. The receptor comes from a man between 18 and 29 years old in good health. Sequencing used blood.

The CDR3 spells CSVPTELNTGELFF. CDR3 nucleotide sequence: TGCAGCGTGCCGACAGAACTGAACACCGGGGAGCTGTTTTTT. This chain connects TRBV29-1 to TRBJ2-2; D perhaps matches TRBD1 (5 bases). The germline V and J ends were trimmed by 6 bases and 1 base, with 12 bases remaining between them. The germline V gene has CDR1 SQVTM and CDR2 ANQGSEA. The CDR3 has 14 residues.